The T cell receptor beta chain described here comes from a study of T cells after yellow fever vaccination. Concerning this clonotype itself: Its antigen is unknown. This may be a read error: a much more frequent sequence differs by one nucleotide.

The CDR3 consists of 15 residues. The V gene's germline CDR1 is MGHDK and CDR2 SYGVNS. Deletions cut 1 base from V and 3 bases from J, with 12 bases between. 5'RACE template switching generated TCR cDNA, adding a universal primer site and UMIs. TCRdb called the 5' RACE reads again in MiXCR, with one record for every CDR3 protein. The profile shows 250,000 or so distinct CDR3 sequences, approximately 3.6% of them singletons. Points from the study as a whole: In FACS-sorted repertoires, abundant clonotypes from the bulk population could appear as contaminants. Most clones from primary vaccination resurfaced after the booster (approximately 97% CD4, 70% to 90% CD8).

Source: PBMCs, taken 15 days after the yellow fever booster vaccination. This receptor was obtained from a man aged 18 to 30 who received the YFV17D yellow fever vaccine. The J gene is TRBJ1-1, the V gene TRBV25-1; D gene unclear. CDR3 loop: CASSELWVYDTEAFF. The DNA of the CDR3 is TGTGCCAGCAGTGAATTGTGGGTATACGACACTGAAGCTTTCTTT.